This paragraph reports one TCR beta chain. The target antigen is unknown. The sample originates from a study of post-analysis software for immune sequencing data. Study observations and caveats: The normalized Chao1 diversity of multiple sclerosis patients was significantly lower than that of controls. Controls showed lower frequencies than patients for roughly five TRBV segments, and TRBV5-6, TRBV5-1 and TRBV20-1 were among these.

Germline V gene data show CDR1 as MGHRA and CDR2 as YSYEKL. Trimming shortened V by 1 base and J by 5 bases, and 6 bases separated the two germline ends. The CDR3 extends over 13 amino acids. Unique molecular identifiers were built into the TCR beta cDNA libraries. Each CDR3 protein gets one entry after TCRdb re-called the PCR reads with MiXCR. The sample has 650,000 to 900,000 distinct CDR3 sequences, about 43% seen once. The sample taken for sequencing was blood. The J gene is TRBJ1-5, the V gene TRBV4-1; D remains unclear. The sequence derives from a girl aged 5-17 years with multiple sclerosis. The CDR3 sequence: CASSQGPYQPQHF. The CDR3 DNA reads TGCGCCAGCAGCCAAGGCCCCTATCAGCCCCAGCATTTT.